This TCR beta chain was captured by sequencing in a study of human T cells and chemical hapten exposure. Study-level points and caveats: Sensitizing with DPC caused no change in TCRs above 1 in 1000 frequency.

This clonotype has ten or more counts. Its antigen is not identified. TCRdb itself ran the RACE reads through MiXCR, one entry per CDR3 protein. This sample has under 400,000 distinct CDR3 sequences, with 4.5% to 5.5% found just once. Germline CDR1 is MNHNY and CDR2 is SVGAGI (reference sequence). The CDR3 runs 14 residues. With 5 bases clipped from V and 4 bases from J, the junction kept 7 bases outside the gene matches. The time point is: pre-sensitization, week 0. The treatment is: therapeutic diphenylcyclopropenone sensitization with weekly scalp DPC. The sample here was whole blood, taken in connection with sensitization to the hapten diphenylcyclopropenone (DPC). V is TRBV6-6 and J is TRBJ2-7; 8 nucleotides line up with TRBD1. The receptor comes from a woman aged 45-60 years with alopecia areata. Some clones in this sample may be carry-over from other donors' samples. For the CDR3, the DNA is TGTGCCAGCAGTCCGGACAGGGTGTTATACGAGCAGTACTTC. Amino acids: CASSPDRVLYEQYF.